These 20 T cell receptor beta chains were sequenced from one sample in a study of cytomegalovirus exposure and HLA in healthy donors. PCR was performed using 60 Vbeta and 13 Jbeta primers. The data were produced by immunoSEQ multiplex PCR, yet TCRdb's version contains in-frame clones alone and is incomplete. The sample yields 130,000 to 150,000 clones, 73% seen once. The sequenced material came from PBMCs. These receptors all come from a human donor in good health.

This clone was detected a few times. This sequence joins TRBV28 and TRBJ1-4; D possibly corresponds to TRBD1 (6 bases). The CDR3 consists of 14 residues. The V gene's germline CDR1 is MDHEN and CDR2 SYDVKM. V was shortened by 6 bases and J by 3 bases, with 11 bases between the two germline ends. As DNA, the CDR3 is TGTGCCAGCAGACCAGGGGTGGCTAATGAAAAACTGTTTTTT. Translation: CASRPGVANEKLFF. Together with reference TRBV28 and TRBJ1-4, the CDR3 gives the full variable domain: DVKVTQSSRYLVKRTGEKVFLECVQDMDHENMFWYRQDPGLGLRLIYFSYDVKMKEKGDIPEGYSVSREKKERFSLILESASTNQTSMYLCASRPGVANEKLFFGSGTQLSVL.

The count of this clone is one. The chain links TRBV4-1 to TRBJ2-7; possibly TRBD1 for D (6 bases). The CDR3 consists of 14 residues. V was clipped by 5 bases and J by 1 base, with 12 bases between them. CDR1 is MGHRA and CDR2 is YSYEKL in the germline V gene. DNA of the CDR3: TGCGCCAGCAGCACCCAGGACAGTTCCTACGAGCAGTACTTC. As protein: CASSTQDSSYEQYF.

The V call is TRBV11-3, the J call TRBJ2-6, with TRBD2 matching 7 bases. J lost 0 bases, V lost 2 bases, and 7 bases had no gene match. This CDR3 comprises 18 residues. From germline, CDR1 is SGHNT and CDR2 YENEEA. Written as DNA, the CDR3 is TGTGCCAGCAGCTTAACCCTTGGGAGGGGCTCTGGGGCCAACGTCCTGACTTTC. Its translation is CASSLTLGRGSGANVLTF.

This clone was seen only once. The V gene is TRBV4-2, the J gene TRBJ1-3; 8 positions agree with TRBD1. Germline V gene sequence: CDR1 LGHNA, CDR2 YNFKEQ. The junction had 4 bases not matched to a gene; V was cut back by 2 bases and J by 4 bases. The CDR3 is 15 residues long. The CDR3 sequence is CASSQQTGAGNTIYF. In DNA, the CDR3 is TGTGCCAGCAGCCAACAGACAGGGGCGGGAAACACCATATATTTT.

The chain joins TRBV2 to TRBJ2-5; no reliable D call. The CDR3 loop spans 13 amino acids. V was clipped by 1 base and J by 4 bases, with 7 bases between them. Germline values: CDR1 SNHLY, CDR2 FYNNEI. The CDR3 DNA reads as TGTGCCAGCAGTGAAGGGAGTTTAGAGACCCAGTACTTC. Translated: CASSEGSLETQYF.

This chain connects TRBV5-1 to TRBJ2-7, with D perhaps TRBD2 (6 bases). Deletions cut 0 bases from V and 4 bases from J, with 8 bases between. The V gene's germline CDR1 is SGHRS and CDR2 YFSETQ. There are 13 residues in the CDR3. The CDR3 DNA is TGCGCCAGCAGCTTGGCGGGGGAGTACGAGCAGTACTTC. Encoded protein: CASSLAGEYEQYF.

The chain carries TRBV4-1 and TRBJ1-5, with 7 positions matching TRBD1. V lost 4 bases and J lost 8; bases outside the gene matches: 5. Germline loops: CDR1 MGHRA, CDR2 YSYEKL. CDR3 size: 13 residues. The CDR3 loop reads CASSLTGTEPQHF. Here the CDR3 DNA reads TGCGCCAGCAGCCTGACAGGGACTGAGCCCCAGCATTTT.

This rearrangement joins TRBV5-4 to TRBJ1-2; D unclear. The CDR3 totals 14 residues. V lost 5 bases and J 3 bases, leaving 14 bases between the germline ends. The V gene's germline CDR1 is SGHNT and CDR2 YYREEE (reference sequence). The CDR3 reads CASRLVGVDYGYTF. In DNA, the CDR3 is TGTGCCAGCAGGCTCGTCGGGGTGGACTATGGCTACACCTTC. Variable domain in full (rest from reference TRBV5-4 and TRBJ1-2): ETGVTQSPTHLIKTRGQQVTLRCSSQSGHNTVSWYQQALGQGPQFIFQYYREEENGRGNFPPRFSGLQFPNYSSELNVNALELDDSALYLCASRLVGVDYGYTFGSGTRLTVV.

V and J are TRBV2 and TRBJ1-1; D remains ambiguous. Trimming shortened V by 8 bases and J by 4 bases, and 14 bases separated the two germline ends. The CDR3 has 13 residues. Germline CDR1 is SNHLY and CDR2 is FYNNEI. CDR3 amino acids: CASLTHVGTEAFF. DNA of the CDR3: TGTGCCAGCCTGACACACGTAGGCACTGAAGCTTTCTTT.

Here the CDR3 reads CASSVSLAAGVGEQYF. In DNA form, the CDR3 reads TGTGCCAGCAGCGTATCCTTAGCGGCGGGAGTAGGCGAGCAGTACTTC. The rearrangement uses TRBV9 and TRBJ2-5; 7 bases agree with TRBD2. The J call may be wrong; the DNA end is better matched by TRBJ2-7. The CDR3 is 16 amino acids. Germline V gene lookup returns CDR1 SGDLS and CDR2 YYNGEE.

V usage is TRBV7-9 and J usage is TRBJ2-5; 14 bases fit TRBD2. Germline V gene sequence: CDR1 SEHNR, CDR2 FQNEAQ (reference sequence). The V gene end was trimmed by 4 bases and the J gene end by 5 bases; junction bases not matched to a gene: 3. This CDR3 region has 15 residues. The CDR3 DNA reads TGTGCCAGCAGCTCGGGACTAGCGGGGGCCGAGACCCAGTACTTC. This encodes CASSSGLAGAETQYF.

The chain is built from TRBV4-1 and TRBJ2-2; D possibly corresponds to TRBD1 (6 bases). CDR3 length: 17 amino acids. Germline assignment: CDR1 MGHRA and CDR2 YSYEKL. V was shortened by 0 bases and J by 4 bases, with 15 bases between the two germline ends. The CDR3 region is CASSQDYGGASTGELFF. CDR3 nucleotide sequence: TGCGCCAGCAGCCAAGATTATGGGGGCGCGAGCACCGGGGAGCTGTTTTTT.

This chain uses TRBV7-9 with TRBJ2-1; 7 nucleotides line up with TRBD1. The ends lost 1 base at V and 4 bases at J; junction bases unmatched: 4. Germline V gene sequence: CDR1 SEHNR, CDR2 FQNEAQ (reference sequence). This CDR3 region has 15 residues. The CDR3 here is CASSLEGASYNEQFF. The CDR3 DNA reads TGTGCCAGCAGCTTAGAGGGGGCCTCTTACAATGAGCAGTTCTTC.

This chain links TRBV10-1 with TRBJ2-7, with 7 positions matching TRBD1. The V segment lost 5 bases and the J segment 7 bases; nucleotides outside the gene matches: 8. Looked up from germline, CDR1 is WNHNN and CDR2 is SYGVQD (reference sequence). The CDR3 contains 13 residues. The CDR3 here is CASSYSTGVEQYF. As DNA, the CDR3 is TGCGCCAGCAGTTATTCCACAGGGGTTGAGCAGTACTTC.

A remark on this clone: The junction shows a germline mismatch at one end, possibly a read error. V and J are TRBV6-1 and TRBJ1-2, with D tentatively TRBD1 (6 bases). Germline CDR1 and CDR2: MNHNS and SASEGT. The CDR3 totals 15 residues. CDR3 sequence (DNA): TGTGCCAGCACTGAAGTGGGGGCGGCGGGGGCTGGCTACACCTTC. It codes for CASTEVGAAGAGYTF.

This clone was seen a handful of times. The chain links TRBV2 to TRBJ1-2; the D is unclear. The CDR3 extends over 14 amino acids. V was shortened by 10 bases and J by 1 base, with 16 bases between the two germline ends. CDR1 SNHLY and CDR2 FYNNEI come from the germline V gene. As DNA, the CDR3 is TGTGCCAACAGAGCCAGGCCCGATAACTATGGCTACACCTTC. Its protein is CANRARPDNYGYTF.

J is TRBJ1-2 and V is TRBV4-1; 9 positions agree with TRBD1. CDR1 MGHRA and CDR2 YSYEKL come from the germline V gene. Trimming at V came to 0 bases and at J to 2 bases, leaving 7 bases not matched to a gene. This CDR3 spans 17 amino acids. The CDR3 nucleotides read TGCGCCAGCAGCCAAGAAGGAGGGACAGGGCCCAACTATGGCTACACCTTC. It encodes CASSQEGGTGPNYGYTF.

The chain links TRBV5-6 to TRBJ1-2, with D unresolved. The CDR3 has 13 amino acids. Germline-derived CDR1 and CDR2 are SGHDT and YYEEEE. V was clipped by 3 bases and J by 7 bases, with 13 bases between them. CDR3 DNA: TGTGCCAGCAGCTACCCGGGGAATGCTGGCTACACCTTC. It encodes CASSYPGNAGYTF. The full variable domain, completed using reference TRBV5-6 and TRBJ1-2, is DAGVTQSPTHLIKTRGQQVTLRCSPKSGHDTVSWYQQALGQGPQFIFQYYEEEERQRGNFPDRFSGHQFPNYSSELNVNALLLGDSALYLCASSYPGNAGYTFGSGTRLTVV.

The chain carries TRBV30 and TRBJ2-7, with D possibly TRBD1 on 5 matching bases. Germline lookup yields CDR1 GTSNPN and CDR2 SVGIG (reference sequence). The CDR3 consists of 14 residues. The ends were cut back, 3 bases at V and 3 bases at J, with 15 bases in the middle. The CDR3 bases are TGTGCCTGGAGAATGAGGACATTGAGCTACGAGCAGTACTTC. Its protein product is CAWRMRTLSYEQYF.

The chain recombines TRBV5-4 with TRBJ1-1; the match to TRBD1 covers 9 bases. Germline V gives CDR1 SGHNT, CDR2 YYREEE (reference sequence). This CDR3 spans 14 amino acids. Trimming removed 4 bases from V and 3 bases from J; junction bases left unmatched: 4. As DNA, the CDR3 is TGTGCCAGCAGCCGGGACAGGGAGGACACTGAAGCTTTCTTT. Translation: CASSRDREDTEAFF.